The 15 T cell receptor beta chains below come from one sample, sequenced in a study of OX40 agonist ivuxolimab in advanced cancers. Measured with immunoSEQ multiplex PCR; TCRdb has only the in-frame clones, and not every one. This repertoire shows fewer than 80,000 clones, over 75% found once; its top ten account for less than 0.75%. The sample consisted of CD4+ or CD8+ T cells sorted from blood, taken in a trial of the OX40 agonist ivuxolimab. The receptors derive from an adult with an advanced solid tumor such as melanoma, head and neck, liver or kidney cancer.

CDR3 in amino acids: CASSRSGGQGLHEQYF. The CDR3, as DNA: TGCGCCAGCAGCCGGTCGGGGGGACAGGGGTTGCACGAGCAGTACTTC. V is TRBV4-1 and J is TRBJ2-7; 10 positions agree with TRBD1. Germline V gives CDR1 MGHRA, CDR2 YSYEKL. V was clipped by 4 bases and J by 5 bases; unmatched bases: 11. CDR3 length equals 16 residues.

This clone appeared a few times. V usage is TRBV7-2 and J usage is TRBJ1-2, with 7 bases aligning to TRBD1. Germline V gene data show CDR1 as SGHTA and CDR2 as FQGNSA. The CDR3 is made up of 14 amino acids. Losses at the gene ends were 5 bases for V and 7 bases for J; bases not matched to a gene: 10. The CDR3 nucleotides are TGTGCCAGCAGCACTTCGACAGGGTTGGCTGGCTACACCTTC. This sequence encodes CASSTSTGLAGYTF.

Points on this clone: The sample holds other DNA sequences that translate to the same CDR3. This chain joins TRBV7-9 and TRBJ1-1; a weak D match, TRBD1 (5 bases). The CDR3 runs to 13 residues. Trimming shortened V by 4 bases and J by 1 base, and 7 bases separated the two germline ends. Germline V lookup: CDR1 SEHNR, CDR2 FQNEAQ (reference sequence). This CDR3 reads CASSSQGNTEAFF. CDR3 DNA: TGTGCCAGCAGCTCGCAGGGGAACACTGAAGCTTTCTTT.

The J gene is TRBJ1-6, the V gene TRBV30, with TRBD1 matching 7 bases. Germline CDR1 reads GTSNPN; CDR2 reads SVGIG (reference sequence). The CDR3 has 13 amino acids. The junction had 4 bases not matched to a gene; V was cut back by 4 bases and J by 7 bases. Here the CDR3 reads CAWKGQANSPLHF. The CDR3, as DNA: TGTGCCTGGAAAGGACAGGCAAATTCACCCCTCCACTTT.

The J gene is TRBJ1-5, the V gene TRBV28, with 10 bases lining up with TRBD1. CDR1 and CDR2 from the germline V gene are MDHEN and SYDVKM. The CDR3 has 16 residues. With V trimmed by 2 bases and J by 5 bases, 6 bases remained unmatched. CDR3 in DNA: TGTGCCAGCAGTTTAAGCGGGACAGGGGTGCATCAGCCCCAGCATTTT. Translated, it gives CASSLSGTGVHQPQHF.

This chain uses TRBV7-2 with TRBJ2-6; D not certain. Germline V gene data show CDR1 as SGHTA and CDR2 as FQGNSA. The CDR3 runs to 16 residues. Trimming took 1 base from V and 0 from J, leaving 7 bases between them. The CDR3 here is CASSLGALSGANVLTF. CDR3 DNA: TGTGCCAGCAGCTTAGGGGCCCTCTCTGGGGCCAACGTCCTGACTTTC.

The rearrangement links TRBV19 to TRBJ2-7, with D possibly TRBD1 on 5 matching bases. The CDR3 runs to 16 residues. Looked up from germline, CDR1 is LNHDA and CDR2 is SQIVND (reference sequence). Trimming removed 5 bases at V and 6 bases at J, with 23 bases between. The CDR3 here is CASSPQLAGLTSEQYF. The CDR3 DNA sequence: TGTGCCAGTAGTCCCCAGTTGGCAGGGCTTACGAGCGAGCAGTACTTC.

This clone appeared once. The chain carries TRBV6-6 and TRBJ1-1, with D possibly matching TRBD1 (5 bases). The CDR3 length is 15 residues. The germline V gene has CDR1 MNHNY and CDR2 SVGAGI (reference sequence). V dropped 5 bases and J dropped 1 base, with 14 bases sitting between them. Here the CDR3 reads CASSTNRLRNTEAFF. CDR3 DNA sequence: TGTGCCAGCAGTACCAACAGGCTCCGGAACACTGAAGCTTTCTTT.

The chain's CDR3 is CASSLPPETVTNSPLHF. In DNA, the CDR3 is TGTGCCAGCAGCTTACCACCCGAGACAGTTACTAATTCACCCCTCCACTTT. The gene calls are TRBV7-9 and TRBJ1-6; maybe TRBD1 (5 bases). With 2 bases removed from V and 6 bases from J, the gap between germline ends came to 17 bases. The CDR3 length is 17 residues. Germline values: CDR1 SEHNR, CDR2 FQNEAQ (reference sequence).

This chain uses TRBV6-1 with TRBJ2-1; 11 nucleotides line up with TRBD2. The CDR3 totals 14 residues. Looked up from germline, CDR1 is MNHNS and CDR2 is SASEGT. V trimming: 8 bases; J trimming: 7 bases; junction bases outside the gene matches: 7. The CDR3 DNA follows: TGTGCCAGCGGAGGGCTAGCGGGGGGAAATGAGCAGTTCTTC. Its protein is CASGGLAGGNEQFF.

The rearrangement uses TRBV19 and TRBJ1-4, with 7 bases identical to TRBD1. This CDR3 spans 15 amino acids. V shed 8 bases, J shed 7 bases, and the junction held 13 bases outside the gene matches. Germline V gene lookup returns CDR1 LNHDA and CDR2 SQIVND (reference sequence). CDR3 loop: CASGPVQGLGEKLFF. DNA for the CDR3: TGTGCCAGTGGCCCCGTACAGGGGCTCGGTGAAAAACTGTTTTTT.

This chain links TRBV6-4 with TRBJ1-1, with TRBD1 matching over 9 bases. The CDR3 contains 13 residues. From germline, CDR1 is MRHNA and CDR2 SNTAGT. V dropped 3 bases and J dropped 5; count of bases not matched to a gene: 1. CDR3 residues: CASSEGQGTEAFF. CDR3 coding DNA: TGTGCCAGCAGTGAAGGACAGGGGACTGAAGCTTTCTTT.

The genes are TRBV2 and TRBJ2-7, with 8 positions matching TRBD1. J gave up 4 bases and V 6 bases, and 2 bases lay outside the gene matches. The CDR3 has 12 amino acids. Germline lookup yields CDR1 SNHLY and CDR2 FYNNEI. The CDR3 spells CASRGTGYEQYF. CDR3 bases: TGTGCCAGCAGAGGGACAGGATACGAGCAGTACTTC.

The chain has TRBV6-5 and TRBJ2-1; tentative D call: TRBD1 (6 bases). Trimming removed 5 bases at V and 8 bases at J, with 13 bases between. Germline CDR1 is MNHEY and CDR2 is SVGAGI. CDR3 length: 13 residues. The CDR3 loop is CASSQRQVDEQFF. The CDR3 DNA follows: TGTGCCAGCAGTCAAAGACAGGTCGATGAGCAGTTCTTC.

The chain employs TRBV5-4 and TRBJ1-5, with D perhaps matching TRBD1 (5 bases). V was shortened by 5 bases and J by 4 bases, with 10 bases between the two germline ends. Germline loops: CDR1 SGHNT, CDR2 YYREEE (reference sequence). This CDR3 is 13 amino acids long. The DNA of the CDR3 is TGTGCCAGCAGGCGGGGCCCGAATCAGCCCCAGCATTTT. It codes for CASRRGPNQPQHF.